This T cell receptor beta chain was sequenced in a study of breast tumors, draining lymph nodes, adjacent tissues. Samples came from axillary lymph nodes draining the breast cancer. Germline CDR1 reads DFQATT; CDR2 reads SNEGSKA (reference sequence). This CDR3 region has 14 residues. Trimming removed 5 bases from V and 4 bases from J; junction bases left unmatched: 9. This clonotype was counted ten times or more. No antigen is known for it. TCRdb used MiXCR to reprocess the multiplex PCR reads, holding one entry per CDR3 protein. In the table there are approximately 130,000 distinct CDR3 sequences, less than 25% of which are singletons. The study, taken as a whole, reports: Tumors had less TCR diversity than lymph nodes, more than nontumor tissue. Luminal-like breast cancer showed significantly higher tumor–nontumor repertoire similarity than basal-like.

The clonotype comes from a female donor with breast cancer. Some clones in this sample may be carry-over from other donors' samples. The chain is built from TRBV20-1 and TRBJ2-3; 7 nucleotides match TRBD2. Sequencing used axillary lymph node tissue. CDR3 amino acids: CSAGRSSGPDTQYF. DNA for the CDR3: TGCAGTGCTGGGAGATCTAGCGGTCCAGATACGCAGTATTTT.